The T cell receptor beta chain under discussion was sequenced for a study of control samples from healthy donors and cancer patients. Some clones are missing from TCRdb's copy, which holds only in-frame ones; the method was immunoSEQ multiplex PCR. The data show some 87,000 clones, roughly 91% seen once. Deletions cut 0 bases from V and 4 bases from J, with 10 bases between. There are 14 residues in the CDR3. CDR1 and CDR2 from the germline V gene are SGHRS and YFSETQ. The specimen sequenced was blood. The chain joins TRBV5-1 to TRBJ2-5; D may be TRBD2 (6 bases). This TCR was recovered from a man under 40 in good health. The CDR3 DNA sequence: TGCGCCAGCAGCTTGGTCCGGAGGGGAGAGACCCAGTACTTC. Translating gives CASSLVRRGETQYF.